This record concerns one TCR beta chain sequence. These data originate in a study of blood T cell repertoires in COVID-19. Study in general: Samples of COVID-19 (acute and convalescent) were obtained from the United States, Italy and Spain. PBMCs, B-cell-depleted T cells, or T cells provided the cDNA or gDNA that made up the material.

Original analysis: Reference gene primer amplification gave estimated nucleated cell counts. Libraries were prepared by immunoSEQ multiplex PCR; TCRdb keeps only in-frame clonotypes and omits some of them. The V and J calls and clone size are taken from that table; D and trimming were inferred from the DNA. This sample carries some 380,000 clones, around 84% of them seen once, and the ten largest clones take 0.85% to 1.2%. The V end lost 5 bases, the J end lost 6 bases, and 16 bases lay between the germline ends. Germline lookup yields CDR1 SEHNR and CDR2 FQNEAQ (reference sequence). The CDR3 consists of 15 residues.

V is TRBV7-9 and J is TRBJ1-4, with a tentative D call TRBD1 (6 bases). Sequenced input: peripheral blood. The source of this sequence is a human donor with acute or convalescent COVID-19. The donor label of this sample is uncertain. CDR3 sequence reads: CASSLSTGSDEKLFF. For the CDR3, the DNA is TGTGCCAGCAGCCTTAGTACAGGGTCGGATGAAAAACTGTTTTTT. Complete variable domain (other parts from reference TRBV7-9 and TRBJ1-4): DTGVSQNPRHKITKRGQNVTFRCDPISEHNRLYWYRQTLGQGPEFLTYFQNEAQLEKSRLLSDRFSAERPKGSFSTLEIQRTEQGDSAMYLCASSLSTGSDEKLFFGSGTQLSVL.